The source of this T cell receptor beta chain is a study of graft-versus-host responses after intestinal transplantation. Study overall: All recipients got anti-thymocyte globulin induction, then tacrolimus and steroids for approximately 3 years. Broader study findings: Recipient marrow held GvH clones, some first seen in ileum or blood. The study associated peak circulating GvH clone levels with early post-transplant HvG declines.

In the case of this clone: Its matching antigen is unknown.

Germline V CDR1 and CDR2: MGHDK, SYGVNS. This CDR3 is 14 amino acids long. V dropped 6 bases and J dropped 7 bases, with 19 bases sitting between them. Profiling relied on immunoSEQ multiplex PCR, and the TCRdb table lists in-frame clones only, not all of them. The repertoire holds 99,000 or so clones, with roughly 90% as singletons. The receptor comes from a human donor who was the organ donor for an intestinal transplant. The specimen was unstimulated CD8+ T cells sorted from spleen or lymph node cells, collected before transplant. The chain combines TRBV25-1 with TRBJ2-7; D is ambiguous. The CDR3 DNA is TGTGCCAGCAGCCCATACGTCCCCAGGTTTGAGCAGTACTTC. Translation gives CASSPYVPRFEQYF.